The rows below give T cell receptor beta chains drawn from one sample of a study of cytomegalovirus exposure and HLA in healthy donors. Clones were sequenced by immunoSEQ multiplex PCR, and TCRdb holds only the in-frame ones, with some missing. In the table there are 100,000 to 150,000 clones, just under 80% of which are singletons. Material: PBMCs. All receptors come from a woman between 18 and 29 years old in good health and CMV-seronegative. CDR3s include the opening cysteine and the closing phenylalanine or tryptophan. D genes are given only for firm matches. Clone size is stated in some rows and not others, as once, few, many or a class when expanded.

TRBV29-1	-	-	TRBJ2-1	CSVPLPGSSYNEQFF	TGCAGCGTTCCCCTTCCAGGTAGCTCCTACAATGAGCAGTTCTTC
TRBV10-3	-	-	TRBJ1-1	CAITEFSRGPEFMNTEAFF	TGTGCCATCACTGAGTTTAGCCGCGGGCCCGAGTTCATGAACACTGAAGCTTTCTTT
TRBV5-8	-	-	TRBJ1-2	CASSPSAEGYSF	TGTGCCAGCAGCCCCTCCGCGGAGGGCTACTCCTTC
TRBV5-1	-	TRBD1	TRBJ2-3	CATSLGTGGADTQYF	TGCGCCACCTCCCTCGGGACAGGGGGCGCAGATACGCAGTATTTT
TRBV10-3	-	-	TRBJ1-2	CAISEYPPGSNYGYTF	TGTGCCATCAGTGAATACCCGCCAGGCTCCAACTATGGCTACACCTTC
TRBV19	-	TRBD1	TRBJ1-5	CASSRTGSYNQPQHF	TGTGCCAGTAGTAGGACAGGGAGCTACAATCAGCCCCAGCATTTT
TRBV27	-	TRBD2	TRBJ2-1	CASSPFYAGGRWIGEQFF	TGTGCCAGCAGCCCTTTCTACGCTGGCGGGAGATGGATTGGTGAGCAGTTCTTC
TRBV6-6	-	TRBD1	TRBJ1-3	CASSYGQGGNTIYF	TGTGCCAGCAGTTACGGACAGGGTGGAAACACCATATATTTT
TRBV4-2	few	TRBD2	TRBJ2-5	CASSVTSGLQETQYF	TGTGCCAGCAGCGTAACTAGCGGGCTGCAAGAGACCCAGTACTTC
TRBV6-6	few	TRBD1	TRBJ1-5	CASLDREGNQPQHF	TGTGCCAGCTTGGACAGGGAGGGCAATCAGCCCCAGCATTTT
TRBV2	few	-	TRBJ1-4	CATSLQTTNEKLFF	TGTGCCACCTCTTTACAGACAACTAATGAAAAACTGTTTTTT
TRBV13	-	-	TRBJ1-1	CASRTGGLNTEAFF	TGTGCCAGCAGGACAGGTGGGCTGAACACTGAAGCTTTCTTT
TRBV2	-	-	TRBJ2-3	CASRSGSTDTQYF	TGTGCCAGCAGGAGCGGGAGCACAGATACGCAGTATTTT
TRBV5-4	-	TRBD2	TRBJ2-3	CASSKGLADGFTDTQYF	TGTGCCAGCAGCAAAGGACTAGCGGATGGGTTCACAGATACGCAGTATTTT
TRBV4-1	-	TRBD1	TRBJ2-7	CASSQDRTGGYEQYF	TGCGCCAGCAGCCAGGATAGGACAGGGGGCTACGAGCAGTACTTC
TRBV29-1	-	TRBD2	TRBJ2-2	CSVAGLAGDGNTGELFF	TGCAGCGTTGCGGGACTAGCGGGAGATGGGAACACCGGGGAGCTGTTTTTT
TRBV20-1	-	-	TRBJ2-5	CSAASGETQYF	TGCAGTGCCGCCTCGGGAGAGACCCAGTACTTC
TRBV4-1	-	TRBD2	TRBJ2-7	CAISQLPRASGRVNEQYF	TGCGCCATCAGCCAACTACCCAGGGCTAGCGGGAGAGTCAACGAGCAGTACTTC
TRBV6-6	few	TRBD1	TRBJ1-2	CASSKGQEPYGYTF	TGTGCCAGCAGTAAAGGACAGGAACCCTATGGCTACACCTTC
TRBV11-3	-	-	TRBJ2-3	CASSSPGRTDTQYF	TGTGCCAGCAGCTCACCAGGGAGGACAGATACGCAGTATTTT
TRBV30	few	TRBD2	TRBJ2-5	CAWSTGTSIKTQYF	TGTGCCTGGAGCACCGGGACTAGTATAAAGACCCAGTACTTC
TRBV5-1	-	TRBD2	TRBJ2-1	CASSPGAGGPGNEQFF	TGCGCCAGCAGCCCCGGGGCGGGAGGGCCAGGTAATGAGCAGTTCTTC
TRBV5-6	-	TRBD1	TRBJ1-2	CASGRGRGYTF	TGTGCCAGCGGAAGGGGGCGCGGCTACACCTTC
TRBV19	-	TRBD1	TRBJ1-1	CASRWTGNTEAFF	TGTGCCAGTAGATGGACAGGAAACACTGAAGCTTTCTTT
TRBV5-1	-	TRBD2	TRBJ2-1	CASSLTSGSYNEQFF	TGCGCCAGCAGCTTGACTAGCGGGAGTTACAATGAGCAGTTCTTC
TRBV27	-	-	TRBJ2-7	CASSAGLLVGYEQYF	TGTGCCAGCAGTGCGGGACTCCTCGTTGGGTACGAGCAGTACTTC
TRBV6-5	-	-	TRBJ1-2	CASSSGTLDGYTF	TGTGCCAGCAGTTCAGGGACATTAGATGGCTACACCTTC
TRBV7-9	once	-	TRBJ1-1	CASSLGGGLEAFF	TGTGCCAGCAGCTTAGGCGGGGGCCTTGAAGCTTTCTTT
TRBV18	-	TRBD1	TRBJ2-1	CASSPPGDRDNEQFF	TGTGCCAGCTCACCACCGGGGGACAGGGACAATGAGCAGTTCTTC
TRBV2	-	-	TRBJ1-5	CASTLEGGMPQHF	TGTGCCAGCACCCTGGAGGGTGGGATGCCCCAGCATTTT
TRBV2	few	-	TRBJ1-1	CASSSGDMNTEAFF	TGTGCCAGCAGTTCGGGGGATATGAACACTGAAGCTTTCTTT
TRBV27	-	TRBD1	TRBJ2-7	CASSLGQGVTYEQYF	TGTGCCAGCAGTTTAGGGCAGGGGGTTACCTACGAGCAGTACTTC
TRBV28	-	-	TRBJ2-7	CASSRSDYEQYF	TGTGCCAGCAGCCGGAGCGACTACGAGCAGTACTTC
TRBV9	-	-	TRBJ2-5	CASSVGSLQETQYF	TGTGCCAGCAGCGTAGGATCGTTGCAGGAGACCCAGTACTTC
TRBV7-9	-	-	TRBJ2-7	CASSLGGGAYEQYF	TGTGCCAGCAGCTTAGGTGGCGGGGCGTACGAGCAGTACTTC
TRBV4-1	-	-	TRBJ1-1	CASSHASTDSTTEAFF	TGCGCCAGCAGCCATGCTAGTACCGACAGTACCACTGAAGCTTTCTTT
TRBV19	-	TRBD1	TRBJ1-1	CASSLGQGNTEAFF	TGTGCCAGTAGTTTGGGACAGGGGAACACTGAAGCTTTCTTT
TRBV7-2	-	TRBD2	TRBJ2-7	CASSFYSGSPYEQYF	TGTGCCAGCAGCTTTTATAGCGGGAGCCCCTACGAGCAGTACTTC
TRBV18	-	-	TRBJ1-2	CASSPRAGPSNYGYTF	TGTGCCAGCTCACCACGGGCAGGCCCCTCTAACTATGGCTACACCTTC
TRBV29-1	-	-	TRBJ1-2	CSVETDSNYGYTF	TGCAGCGTTGAGACAGATTCTAACTATGGCTACACCTTC
TRBV10-2	-	TRBD2	TRBJ2-2	CASSESMRAGGVPGELFF	TGCGCCAGCAGTGAGTCGATGAGAGCGGGAGGAGTTCCCGGGGAGCTGTTTTTT
TRBV7-6	-	TRBD2	TRBJ2-1	CASSLARTRPNNEQFF	TGTGCCAGCAGCTTAGCGCGGACTAGACCTAACAATGAGCAGTTCTTC